The entry below gives a single TCR beta chain sequence along with its context. No antigen is known for it. TCRdb's table, derived via immunoSEQ multiplex PCR, lists solely in-frame clones and lacks some. The sample yields 250,000 to 300,000 clones, nearly 90% seen once. These data originate in a study of cytomegalovirus exposure and HLA in healthy donors. General study findings and limits: Rarity characterized most TCR sequences, yet some public TCRs appeared in many donors. For cytomegalovirus status, the classifier reportedly gave diagnoses with high specificity and sensitivity.

This CDR3 has 17 residues. Germline trimming cut 1 base from V and 2 bases from J; bases unmatched to any gene: 8. CDR1 and CDR2 from the germline V gene are SNHLY and FYNNEI. This receptor was identified in a woman aged 18-35 years in good health and CMV-seronegative. This chain connects TRBV2 to TRBJ2-5; 9 positions agree with TRBD2. Sequenced input: PBMCs. The CDR3 spells CASSEVPTSGLQETQYF. The CDR3 nucleotides are TGTGCCAGCAGTGAAGTTCCTACTAGCGGGTTGCAAGAGACCCAGTACTTC.